The 3 T cell receptor beta chains below come from one sample, sequenced in a study of cytomegalovirus exposure and HLA in healthy donors. The PCR was carried out with 60 Vbeta primers and 13 Jbeta primers. Here immunoSEQ multiplex PCR was the method, and the copy in TCRdb shows in-frame clones only, minus some. The sample carries approximately 130,000 clones, 8.9% recorded once. The sample was PBMCs. The source of these receptors is a woman between 35 and 50 years old in good health and CMV-seropositive.

The V and J genes are TRBV6-6 and TRBJ2-5; 10 nucleotides agree with TRBD2. The end of the DNA fits TRBJ2-7 better, so the J call may be wrong. This CDR3 has 13 residues. Looked up from germline, CDR1 is MNHNY and CDR2 is SVGAGI (reference sequence). The CDR3 DNA is TGTGCCAGCAGTTCTAGCGGGGGCTACGAGCAGTACTTC. It specifies CASSSSGGYEQYF.

The chain couples TRBV5-4 to TRBJ1-2; 10 nucleotides match TRBD1. The CDR3 is 14 residues long. Trimming removed 9 bases from V and 4 bases from J; junction bases left unmatched: 9. Germline CDR1 is SGHNT and CDR2 is YYREEE (reference sequence). CDR3 nucleotides: TGTGCCACCCGGGACAGGGGCCTAAGCTATGGCTACACCTTC. Amino acids: CATRDRGLSYGYTF.

This clone was observed a handful of times. This chain connects TRBV6-6 to TRBJ1-2; 11 bases match TRBD1. Germline V gene lookup returns CDR1 MNHNY and CDR2 SVGAGI (reference sequence). CDR3 size: 14 residues. Germline trimming cut 5 bases from V and 4 bases from J; bases unmatched to any gene: 3. The CDR3 bases are TGTGCCAGCAGTCCCGGGACAGGGGGCTATGGCTACACCTTC. The encoded protein is CASSPGTGGYGYTF.